The following is a T cell receptor (beta chain) sequence with its context. The data were obtained in a study of CD8 T cells in Susac syndrome. An input of roughly 0.45 to 1 ug of RNA was subjected to reverse transcription using random hexamers. TCRdb re-analysed the immunoSEQ multiplex PCR reads in MiXCR, keeping a single row per CDR3 protein. The data show some 300,000 distinct CDR3 sequences, around nine tenths seen once. This CDR3 is built from 15 residues. V dropped 5 bases and J dropped 4 bases, with 17 bases sitting between them. CDR1 is MDHEN and CDR2 is SYDVKM in the germline V gene. This clonotype originated in a human donor with multiple sclerosis. This chain links TRBV28 with TRBJ1-1; unclear D gene. The specimen sequenced was CD8+ T cells from PBMCs. In DNA form, the CDR3 reads TGTGCCAGCAGTCCTCTAAGGCCTGGCCCCACTGAAGCTTTCTTT. Its translation: CASSPLRPGPTEAFF.